This T cell receptor (beta chain) was found in a study of blood T cell repertoires in COVID-19. The ends were cut back, 0 bases at V and 5 bases at J, with 10 bases in the middle. The CDR3 runs 14 residues. The germline gives CDR1 MGHRA, CDR2 YSYEKL. Produced via immunoSEQ multiplex PCR; TCRdb's table is partial and in-frame only. The sample has 250,000 or so clones; more than 85% are singletons. Each participant's cohort was designated according to participant-reported clinical history. This sequence was found in a middle-aged man who had been exposed to COVID-19. The sequenced sample consisted of PBMCs or T cells enriched from blood (not recorded which). The J gene is TRBJ1-2, the V gene TRBV4-1; TRBD1 might be the D (5 bases). In nucleotides, the CDR3 is TGCGCCAGCAGCCAAGACCGGGGGTGGTATGGCTACACCTTC. This encodes CASSQDRGWYGYTF.